What follows are 27 T cell receptor beta chains derived from one specimen sequenced in a study of tumor-infiltrating lymphocytes in oesophageal squamous cell carcinoma. Using its own MiXCR run on the PCR reads, TCRdb lists one record per CDR3 protein. The table records around 26,000 distinct CDR3 sequences, around 40% of them present only once. Sequenced: esophageal tumor tissue. Receptors originate from a male donor with esophageal squamous cell carcinoma.

By share of the sample, this clonotype is medium-sized. V gene TRBV10-1 combines with J gene TRBJ2-1; D assignment may be TRBD1 or TRBD2 (5 bases each). The CDR3 is made up of 14 amino acids. Per the germline V gene, CDR1 is WNHNN and CDR2 is SYGVQD (reference sequence). The CDR3 region is CATTGRAWDNEQFF. CDR3 DNA: TGCGCTACAACGGGACGAGCATGGGACAATGAGCAGTTCTTC.

The genes are TRBV3-1 and TRBJ2-6; D is unclear. Looked up from germline, CDR1 is LGHDT and CDR2 is YNNKEL (reference sequence). This CDR3 has 17 amino acids. The V end lost 5 bases, the J end lost 0 bases, and 14 bases lay between the germline ends. This CDR3 is CASSTFAAPSGANVLTF. The CDR3 DNA reads TGTGCCAGCAGCACCTTTGCCGCACCCTCTGGGGCCAACGTCCTGACTTTC.

This clonotype was detected ten times or more. The final CDR3 position lacks the conserved phenylalanine or tryptophan, pointing to a likely read error. Because the CDR3's place on the DNA is in doubt, the DNA is left out and the CDR3 is given as listed by TCRdb. V is TRBV7-2 and J is TRBJ2-6; TRBD1 is the table's D call, not checked against the DNA. The CDR3 sequence runs 9 residues, both termini included. CDR1 is SGHTA and CDR2 is FQGNSA in the germline V gene. CDR3 region: CASSLAPGI.

This chain uses TRBV10-1 with TRBJ2-1, with TRBD2 as a possible D gene (5 bases). The DNA end lines up better with TRBJ2-3; the J call may be wrong. The CDR3 runs 14 residues. Germline V gives CDR1 WNHNN, CDR2 SYGVQD (reference sequence). The CDR3 loop is CASSDQDSSDTQYF. The CDR3 DNA reads TGCGCCAGCAGTGACCAGGACTCTTCAGATACGCAGTATTTT.

The rearrangement joins TRBV28 to TRBJ1-2; TRBD1 might be the D (6 bases). V was trimmed by 9 bases and J by 2 bases, leaving 16 bases between them. The germline CDR1 and CDR2 sequences are MDHEN and SYDVKM. The CDR3 is 14 residues long. CDR3 bases: TGTGCCAGTCGGCAAGGGGGAACGAACTATGGCTACACCTTC. It translates to CASRQGGTNYGYTF.

This clonotype was seen ten or more times. V is TRBV5-1 and J is TRBJ2-5, with 11 bases that match TRBD1. Germline V gives CDR1 SGHRS, CDR2 YFSETQ. This CDR3 contains 17 residues. After removal of 3 bases from V and 1 base from J, the junction contained 8 bases not matched to a gene. CDR3 sequence reads: CASSSQGGQGAQETQYF. CDR3 nucleotide sequence: TGCGCCAGCAGCTCCCAAGGAGGACAGGGGGCCCAAGAGACCCAGTACTTC.

This clonotype has more than one count but fewer than ten. A much larger clone differs from this one at a single base, so this may be a read error. V gene TRBV24-1 combines with J gene TRBJ2-3; D is perhaps TRBD2 (7 bases). Germline assignment: CDR1 KGHDR and CDR2 SFDVKD. CDR3 size: 15 residues. Trimming stripped 9 bases from V and 14 bases from J, with 29 bases between. CDR3 residues: CATGMGGLNTGELYF. The CDR3 DNA is TGTGCCACCGGCATGGGGGGGCTGAACACCGGGGAGCTGTATTTT.

By proportion, this clonotype is medium-sized (0.01 to 0.1%). The rearrangement joins TRBV6-1 to TRBJ2-5; 10 nucleotides align to TRBD2. V trimming: 1 base; J trimming: 1 base; junction bases outside the gene matches: 6. Germline lookup yields CDR1 MNHNS and CDR2 SASEGT. The CDR3 totals 17 residues. The chain's CDR3 is CASSEGVAGGLQETQYF. The CDR3 nucleotides are TGTGCCAGCAGTGAAGGGGTAGCGGGGGGACTCCAAGAGACCCAGTACTTC.

Here the CDR3 DNA reads TGTGCCAGCAGCTTTAAGTACGAGCAGTACTTC. Encoded protein: CASSFKYEQYF. This chain uses TRBV7-8 with TRBJ2-1; no firm D call. The J call is uncertain, as TRBJ2-7 better fits the DNA end. This CDR3 has 11 amino acids. Germline assignment: CDR1 SGHVS and CDR2 FQNEAQ.

This chain connects TRBV27 to TRBJ2-1; D is unresolved. The J call may be in error: the DNA end matches TRBJ2-7 better. Germline-derived CDR1 and CDR2 are MNHEY and SMNVEV (reference sequence). The CDR3 loop spans 16 amino acids. For the CDR3, the DNA is TGTGCCAGCAGCCCAGATTTAGCTGCCTCCTACAATGAGCAGTACTTC. Its translation: CASSPDLAASYNEQYF.

J is TRBJ2-1 and V is TRBV5-1; 9 bases are shared with TRBD1. The V gene end was trimmed by 0 bases and the J gene end by 4 bases; junction bases not matched to a gene: 2. The CDR3 sequence is 15 residues long. CDR1 is SGHRS and CDR2 is YFSETQ in the germline V gene. CDR3 coding DNA: TGCGCCAGCAGCTTGGGACAGGGGGGTTACAATGAGCAGTTCTTC. It yields the protein CASSLGQGGYNEQFF. The variable domain in full, completed from reference TRBV5-1 and TRBJ2-1, reads KAGVTQTPRYLIKTRGQQVTLSCSPISGHRSVSWYQQTPGQGLQFLFEYFSETQRNKGNFPGRFSGRQFSNSRSEMNVSTLELGDSALYLCASSLGQGGYNEQFFGPGTRLTVL.

This clonotype appeared a few times. The chain recombines TRBV5-1 with TRBJ2-4, with D maybe TRBD2 (5 bases). The germline gives CDR1 SGHRS, CDR2 YFSETQ. The V gene lost 4 bases and the J gene lost 13 bases, with 18 bases spanning the gap. CDR3 length: 13 amino acids. The CDR3 nucleotides read TGCGCCAGCAGCGTGGACTTCTACAATGAGCAGTACTTC. Its translation is CASSVDFYNEQYF. Looking up the rest from reference TRBV5-1 and TRBJ2-4 gives the full variable domain: KAGVTQTPRYLIKTRGQQVTLSCSPISGHRSVSWYQQTPGQGLQFLFEYFSETQRNKGNFPGRFSGRQFSNSRSEMNVSTLELGDSALYLCASSVDFYNEQYFGAGTRLSVL.

Regarding this clonotype: Its ends do not fully match the called genes, so a read error is possible. The V and J genes are TRBV27 and TRBJ2-1; 7 bases are a match to TRBD2. The J call may not be correct, given that the DNA end is closer to TRBJ2-3. The CDR3 totals 14 residues. In germline, CDR1 is MNHEY, CDR2 SMNVEV (reference sequence). The CDR3 region is CASLGLTGTHTQYF. The CDR3 DNA reads TGTGCCAGTCTGGGACTAACTGGCACACATACGCAGTATTTT.

In this sample, this clonotype turned up a few times. This chain connects TRBV13 to TRBJ1-1; 7 positions match TRBD1. The CDR3 sequence is 14 residues long. Germline CDR1 reads PRHDT; CDR2 reads FYEKMQ (reference sequence). With 0 bases clipped from V and 6 bases from J, the junction kept 4 bases outside the gene matches. The CDR3 reads CASSLGVGGSEAFF. CDR3 DNA sequence: TGTGCCAGCAGCTTAGGGGTAGGGGGCTCTGAAGCTTTCTTT.

Concerning this clonotype: The CDR3 does not close with the conserved phenylalanine or tryptophan, likely indicating a read error. The chain has TRBV6-8 and TRBJ2-1; TRBD2 might be the D (5 bases). The CDR3 is made up of 13 amino acids. Germline CDR1 is MNHGY and CDR2 is SAAAGT. Deletions cut 7 bases from V and 1 base from J, with 8 bases between. CDR3 DNA sequence: TGTGCCAGCAAACGGGGTTCCTACAATGAGCAGTTCTCC. This codes for CASKRGSYNEQFS.

This clonotype has ten or more counts. A read error may be the cause here, since a much bigger clone is one base away. The rearrangement links TRBV6-1 to TRBJ2-3; 10 nucleotides match TRBD2. The J call could be wrong; TRBJ2-7 is a better fit for the DNA end. Germline assignment: CDR1 MNHNS and CDR2 SASEGT. The CDR3 runs to 19 residues. The CDR3 loop reads CASSEPGTQASGSYNEQYF. The CDR3 nucleotides are TGTGCCAGCAGCGAACCCGGGACCCAGGCTAGCGGGAGCTACAATGAGCAGTACTTC.

This chain connects TRBV30 to TRBJ1-2; a possible D gene is TRBD1 (6 bases). Per germline, CDR1 GTSNPN and CDR2 SVGIG (reference sequence). V shed 1 base and J shed 6 bases, with 9 bases lying between them. CDR3 length: 12 amino acids. The CDR3 nucleotides read TGTGCCTGGAGTGGGGGGGGCGATGGCTACACCTTC. This sequence encodes CAWSGGGDGYTF.

This clonotype was observed many times. The J gene is TRBJ2-4, the V gene TRBV5-4; D unresolved. V was pared by 4 bases and J by 1 base, with 15 bases between. This CDR3 has 16 residues. Germline lookup yields CDR1 SGHNT and CDR2 YYREEE (reference sequence). The CDR3 spells CASSPWGGLAKNIQYF. CDR3 nucleotides: TGTGCCAGCAGCCCCTGGGGTGGATTGGCCAAAAACATTCAGTACTTC.

The CDR3 DNA reads as TGTGCCAGCAGTGAACTAGCGGGCTACGAGCAGTACTTC. This codes for CASSELAGYEQYF. This chain joins TRBV6-5 and TRBJ2-3; TRBD2 aligns across 9 bases. The DNA end is more similar to TRBJ2-7, so the J call may be wrong. CDR1 and CDR2 from the germline V gene are MNHEY and SVGAGI. The CDR3 is made up of 13 amino acids.

Concerning this clonotype itself: Since a much larger clone is just one base distant, this may be a read error. The chain couples TRBV19 to TRBJ2-5; 7 bases are a match to TRBD1. With 0 bases clipped from V and 11 bases from J, the junction kept 0 bases outside the gene matches. CDR3 length equals 11 residues. Germline CDR1 is LNHDA and CDR2 is SQIVND (reference sequence). As DNA, the CDR3 is TGTGCCAGTAGTATAGAGACAGGGCAGTACTTC. This sequence encodes CASSIETGQYF.

This clonotype was picked up many times. J is TRBJ1-1 and V is TRBV7-3; possibly TRBD1 for D (6 bases). V lost 4 bases and J 5 bases, leaving 14 bases between the germline ends. Germline loops: CDR1 SGHTA, CDR2 FQGTGA. CDR3 length: 14 amino acids. CDR3 DNA sequence: TGTGCCAGCAGCTCAGATACAGGGCGGACTGAAGCTTTCTTT. Amino acids: CASSSDTGRTEAFF. Supplemented by reference TRBV7-3 and TRBJ1-1, the full variable domain reads GAGVSQTPSNKVTEKGKYVELRCDPISGHTALYWYRQSLGQGPEFLIYFQGTGAADDSGLPNDRFFAVRPEGSVSTLKIQRTERGDSAVYLCASSSDTGRTEAFFGQGTRLTVV.

The chain links TRBV7-2 to TRBJ2-5, with TRBD2 identical over 8 bases. The J call may be incorrect, as the DNA end agrees better with TRBJ2-7. Germline CDR1 SGHTA, CDR2 FQGNSA. The CDR3 has 14 amino acids. CDR3 coding DNA: TGTGCCAGCAGACCCGGGGGGGGGTCCTACGAGCAGTACTTC. Translated, it gives CASRPGGGSYEQYF.

This clonotype was observed at least ten times. The chain uses TRBV5-1 and TRBJ2-1; 7 bases are a match to TRBD2. CDR3 length: 15 amino acids. J lost 7 bases, V lost 0 bases, and 7 bases had no gene match. Germline values: CDR1 SGHRS, CDR2 YFSETQ. The CDR3 spells CASSLAGGTGNEQFF. In DNA, the CDR3 is TGCGCCAGCAGCTTGGCCGGGGGGACTGGAAATGAGCAGTTCTTC.

With regard to this clonotype: One junction end does not reproduce the germline sequence, and a read error may be involved. This chain connects TRBV11-3 to TRBJ2-1; 9 bases line up with TRBD1. From germline, CDR1 is SGHNT and CDR2 YENEEA. The CDR3 totals 15 residues. The CDR3 loop reads CASSPNRGQNSPLHF. The CDR3 coding sequence is TGTGCCAGCAGCCCCAACAGGGGGCAGAATTCACCCCTCCACTTC.

The V gene is TRBV5-6, the J gene TRBJ2-3; 7 bases agree with TRBD1. Per the germline V gene, CDR1 is SGHDT and CDR2 is YYEEEE. V was pared by 4 bases and J by 4 bases, with 15 bases of the junction left unmatched. CDR3 size: 17 residues. CDR3 coding DNA: TGTGCCAGCAGCGCGCGACAGGGAGCGGCGGTGGCAGATACGCAGTATTTT. This translates into CASSARQGAAVADTQYF.

The chain is built from TRBV11-2 and TRBJ1-1; D unclear. The CDR3 spans 13 residues. Trimming removed 2 bases at V and 6 bases at J, with 10 bases between. Germline CDR1 SGHAT, CDR2 FQNNGV. The CDR3 loop is CASSLMVAPEAFF. The CDR3 coding sequence is TGTGCCAGCAGCTTAATGGTGGCCCCTGAAGCTTTCTTT. Complete variable domain (other parts from reference TRBV11-2 and TRBJ1-1): EAGVAQSPRYKIIEKRQSVAFWCNPISGHATLYWYQQILGQGPKLLIQFQNNGVVDDSQLPKDRFSAERLKGVDSTLKIQPAKLEDSAVYLCASSLMVAPEAFFGQGTRLTVV.

By sample fraction, this clonotype is medium-sized. The chain has TRBV7-2 and TRBJ1-2; unclear D gene. This CDR3 comprises 13 residues. Germline values: CDR1 SGHTA, CDR2 FQGNSA. The ends were cut back, 5 bases at V and 7 bases at J, with 14 bases in the middle. The CDR3 DNA follows: TGTGCCAGCAGCCCTTACGAAGCGGGTGGCTACACCTTC. Translated: CASSPYEAGGYTF.